The rows below give T cell receptor beta chains drawn from one sample of a study of cytomegalovirus exposure and HLA in healthy donors. Produced via immunoSEQ multiplex PCR; TCRdb's table is partial and in-frame only. The data contain roughly 200,000 clones, roughly 90% of them seen just once; the ten biggest clones take up less than 0.35%. Source material: PBMCs. Receptors were obtained from a woman in her 30s in good health and CMV-seronegative. Both conserved end residues are part of each CDR3. A D gene is named only where the DNA matches it firmly. Rows give clone size only sometimes, using once, few, many, or a class for an expanded clone.

CDR3 DNA | CDR3 protein | D gene | V gene | clone size | J gene
TGTGCCAGTAGACCGAGGGAAGGGGGGGAGAACACTGAAGCTTTCTTT | CASRPREGGENTEAFF | - | TRBV19 | - | TRBJ1-1
TGTGCCAGCAGCCTAAACGTAGCGGGAGGTCTCGACGAGCAGTACTTC | CASSLNVAGGLDEQYF | TRBD2 | TRBV14 | - | TRBJ2-7
TGCGCCAGCAGTGCTTTTGGGAGACCCTACGAGCAGTACTTC | CASSAFGRPYEQYF | - | TRBV10-1 | few | TRBJ2-7
TGTGCCAGCAGCTCAAACCTACAGGGGGAGCAGTTCTTC | CASSSNLQGEQFF | TRBD1 | TRBV7-3 | - | TRBJ2-1
TGTGCCGGGGCAGCTCAAGAGACCCAGTACTTC | CAGAAQETQYF | - | TRBV6-5 | - | TRBJ2-5
TGTGCCAGCATGAGGGACAGGGGAGGCACTGAAGCTTTCTTT | CASMRDRGGTEAFF | TRBD1 | TRBV6-1 | few | TRBJ1-1
TGTGCCATCACCCCCCACCAGGAATCTGAAGCTTTCTTT | CAITPHQESEAFF | - | TRBV10-3 | - | TRBJ1-1
TGTGCCAGCTCACCTTCCGGGGGGTCCAACTATGGCTACACCTTC | CASSPSGGSNYGYTF | - | TRBV18 | - | TRBJ1-2
TGTGCCAGCAGTTTATTTTTCCCGGGACACCAAAGCAATCAGCCCCAGCATTTT | CASSLFFPGHQSNQPQHF | - | TRBV27 | - | TRBJ1-5
TGTGCCAGCAGCCCAAGACAGGGCAACATTCAGTACTTC | CASSPRQGNIQYF | TRBD1 | TRBV7-3 | - | TRBJ2-4
TGCAGCGTTGAAAGCTTGGACAGGGGAATGGATGAGCAGTTCTTC | CSVESLDRGMDEQFF | TRBD1 | TRBV29-1 | - | TRBJ2-1
TGCAGCGGGGGACAGGGGAAAGAGACCCAGTACTTC | CSGGQGKETQYF | TRBD1 | TRBV29-1 | - | TRBJ2-5
TGTGCCAGCAGCCCGAGGGTATTCAACACCGGGGAGCTGTTTTTT | CASSPRVFNTGELFF | - | TRBV11-2 | - | TRBJ2-2
TGCGCCAGCAGCTTGGCTCCCGGGACAGGGAATGAGCAGTTCTTC | CASSLAPGTGNEQFF | TRBD1 | TRBV5-1 | - | TRBJ2-1
TGTGCCAGCAAATTACCAGGGGTTACCTCCTACGAGCAGTACTTC | CASKLPGVTSYEQYF | - | TRBV2 | once | TRBJ2-7
TGCGCCAGCAGCCCCCTCCCTCCTACGGAGACCCAGTACTTC | CASSPLPPTETQYF | - | TRBV5-1 | - | TRBJ2-5
TGTGCCAGCAGCTTGTGGAAGTGGGACAGGGTTGATCAGCCCCAGCATTTT | CASSLWKWDRVDQPQHF | TRBD1 | TRBV5-6 | - | TRBJ1-5
TGTGCCAGCAGTTTTAACGGAGCGACCACTGAAGCTTTCTTT | CASSFNGATTEAFF | - | TRBV27 | few | TRBJ1-1
TGTGCCAGCAGTTTCCTACAGGGAGTTGGCACTGAAGCTTTCTTT | CASSFLQGVGTEAFF | - | TRBV27 | - | TRBJ1-1
TGCGCCAGCAGCTCACAGGGGTCCGGGGAGCTGTTTTTT | CASSSQGSGELFF | TRBD1 | TRBV5-1 | - | TRBJ2-2
TGTGCCAGCAGCTTAGACAGGGGAGGCAATCAGCCCCAGCATTTT | CASSLDRGGNQPQHF | TRBD1 | TRBV7-2 | - | TRBJ1-5
TGCAGCGTTGAAGACAGCGGAAAATCAGATACGCAGTATTTT | CSVEDSGKSDTQYF | - | TRBV29-1 | - | TRBJ2-3
TGTGCCAGCACACGGGGACAGGTCGGAGATACGCAGTATTTT | CASTRGQVGDTQYF | TRBD1 | TRBV28 | - | TRBJ2-3
TGTGCCAGCTCACCCACAGGGGACCTTAACACTGAAGCTTTCTTT | CASSPTGDLNTEAFF | TRBD1 | TRBV18 | - | TRBJ1-1
TGTGCCAGCAGCTTTCCGGGAGACACAGATACGCAGTATTTT | CASSFPGDTDTQYF | - | TRBV7-9 | - | TRBJ2-3
TGTGCCAGCAGAACCGCTAACTACAATGAGCAGTTCTTC | CASRTANYNEQFF | - | TRBV28 | - | TRBJ2-1
TGTGCCAGCAGCCTCGGGAGGAACACTGAAGCTTTCTTT | CASSLGRNTEAFF | - | TRBV7-8 | once | TRBJ1-1
TGTGCCAGCAGCTTCAGGGGGCGAAGGAACACCGGGGAGCTGTTTTTT | CASSFRGRRNTGELFF | TRBD1 | TRBV7-9 | - | TRBJ2-2
TGTGCCAGCACCTCCGGGACAGGTTACTCTGGAAACACCATATATTTT | CASTSGTGYSGNTIYF | TRBD1 | TRBV2 | - | TRBJ1-3
TGTACCAGCAGTTTACTCGGGTCCTACGAGCAGTACTTC | CTSSLLGSYEQYF | - | TRBV27 | - | TRBJ2-7
TGTGCCAGCTCACCCGAGATTGGAGGTAGCACTGAAGCTTTCTTT | CASSPEIGGSTEAFF | - | TRBV18 | - | TRBJ1-1
TGTGCCAGCAGTGTATCTAGCGGGGTCCAAGAGACCCAGTACTTC | CASSVSSGVQETQYF | TRBD2 | TRBV2 | few | TRBJ2-5
TGTGCCACCAGCAGAGATCAGGGGGGGACCCAGTACTTC | CATSRDQGGTQYF | - | TRBV15 | - | TRBJ2-5
TGTGCCATCAGTGAGTCCGTCGGCTACACCTTC | CAISESVGYTF | - | TRBV10-3 | - | TRBJ1-2
TGTGCCAGCTCACCCGGGACAGGGGTTGGCTACACCTTC | CASSPGTGVGYTF | TRBD1 | TRBV18 | - | TRBJ1-2